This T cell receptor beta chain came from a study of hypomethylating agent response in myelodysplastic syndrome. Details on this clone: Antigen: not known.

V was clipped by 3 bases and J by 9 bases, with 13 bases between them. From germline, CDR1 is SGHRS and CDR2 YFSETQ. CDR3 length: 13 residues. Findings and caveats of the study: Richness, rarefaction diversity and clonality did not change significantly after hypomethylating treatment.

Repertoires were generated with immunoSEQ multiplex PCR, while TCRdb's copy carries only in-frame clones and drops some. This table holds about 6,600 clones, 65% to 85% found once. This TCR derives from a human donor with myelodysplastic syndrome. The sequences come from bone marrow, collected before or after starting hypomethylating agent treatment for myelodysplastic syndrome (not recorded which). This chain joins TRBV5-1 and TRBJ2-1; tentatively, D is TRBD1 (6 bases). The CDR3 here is CASSSGHRGEQFF. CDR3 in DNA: TGCGCCAGCAGCTCGGGACACCGAGGTGAGCAGTTCTTC.